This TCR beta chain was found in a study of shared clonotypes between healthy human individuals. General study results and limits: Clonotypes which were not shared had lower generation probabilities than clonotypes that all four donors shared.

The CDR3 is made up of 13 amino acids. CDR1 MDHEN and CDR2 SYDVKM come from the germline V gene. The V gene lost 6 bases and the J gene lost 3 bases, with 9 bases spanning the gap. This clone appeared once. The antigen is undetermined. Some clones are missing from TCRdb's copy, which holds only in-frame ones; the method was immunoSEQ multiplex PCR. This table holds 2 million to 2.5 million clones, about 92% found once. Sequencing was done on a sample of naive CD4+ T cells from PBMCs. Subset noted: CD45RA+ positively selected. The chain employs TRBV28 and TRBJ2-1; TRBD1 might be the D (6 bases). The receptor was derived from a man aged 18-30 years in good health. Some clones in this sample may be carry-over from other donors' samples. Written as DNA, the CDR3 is TGTGCCAGCAGACGGGACAACTACAATGAGCAGTTCTTC. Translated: CASRRDNYNEQFF.